These T cell receptor beta chains were read from a single sample in a study of blood T cell repertoires in COVID-19. The table came from immunoSEQ multiplex PCR; TCRdb's copy has only in-frame clones and leaves some out. The table has about 350,000 clones, more than 70% seen once. The sample taken for sequencing was peripheral blood. The origin of the receptors is a woman in her sixties or seventies with COVID-19, enrolled during active disease. Both conserved end residues are part of each CDR3. D genes are given only for firm matches. Clone size is stated in some rows and not others, as once, few, many or a class when expanded.

DNA: TGTGCCAGCAGCCGGCCCGGGACAGGGAAGGGAGATACGCAGTATTTT
CDR3: CASSRPGTGKGDTQYF
D: TRBD1
J: TRBJ2-3
V: TRBV28
size: -

DNA: TGTGCCAGCAGTGAGGGCAGTTTCTACGAGCAGTACTTC
CDR3: CASSEGSFYEQYF
D: -
J: TRBJ2-7
V: TRBV2
size: -

DNA: TGTGCCAGCAGCTTGGGCGGGGCCAGTGAGCAGTTCTTC
CDR3: CASSLGGASEQFF
D: -
J: TRBJ2-1
V: TRBV7-2
size: -

DNA: TGTGCCACCAGTGATGCCACCGGGACAGGGGAGGCTGGCTACACCTTC
CDR3: CATSDATGTGEAGYTF
D: TRBD1
J: TRBJ1-2
V: TRBV24-1
size: -

DNA: TGCGCCAGTTTTCTGGGAGCCTACAGCTCTGGGGCCAACGTCCTGACTTTC
CDR3: CASFLGAYSSGANVLTF
D: -
J: TRBJ2-6
V: TRBV5-1
size: -

DNA: TGTGCCAGCAGCTTAGGAGGCTCTGGAAACACCATATATTTT
CDR3: CASSLGGSGNTIYF
D: -
J: TRBJ1-3
V: TRBV7-2
size: -

DNA: TGTGCCAGCAGTTTACGGGGAAGCGGTACGCAGTATTTT
CDR3: CASSLRGSGTQYF
D: -
J: TRBJ2-3
V: TRBV27
size: -

DNA: TGTGCCAGCAGTCCGGACAGGGGAGCTGGCTACACCTTC
CDR3: CASSPDRGAGYTF
D: TRBD1
J: TRBJ1-2
V: TRBV6-5
size: -

DNA: TGTGCCAGCAGTGAAGCCAGTCAGCCCCAGCATTTT
CDR3: CASSEASQPQHF
D: -
J: TRBJ1-5
V: TRBV2
size: -

DNA: TGTGCAACCGCCCGAGGGTGGAACACTGAAGCTTTCTTT
CDR3: CATARGWNTEAFF
D: -
J: TRBJ1-1
V: TRBV9
size: -

DNA: TGTGCCAGCAGTGCAACACCCGGGACTAGCGGGGTCAGACACGAGCAGTACTTC
CDR3: CASSATPGTSGVRHEQYF
D: TRBD2
J: TRBJ2-7
V: TRBV6-1
size: -

DNA: TGTGCCAGCAGCGTAGAGGAGGGGGCGGTTGAAAAACTGTTTTTT
CDR3: CASSVEEGAVEKLFF
D: TRBD1
J: TRBJ1-4
V: TRBV9
size: once

DNA: TGTGCCAGCAGTTTCCCGGGACTAGCCCCTCCCGGGGAGCTGTTTTTT
CDR3: CASSFPGLAPPGELFF
D: TRBD2
J: TRBJ2-2
V: TRBV7-8
size: -

DNA: TGTGCCAGCAGACGGACAGGGAGTGGCAATGAGCAGTTCTTC
CDR3: CASRRTGSGNEQFF
D: TRBD1
J: TRBJ2-1
V: TRBV5-5
size: once

DNA: TGTGCCACCAGTGACGCGGCCGGGACAGGGGATCAGCCCCAGCATTTT
CDR3: CATSDAAGTGDQPQHF
D: TRBD1
J: TRBJ1-5
V: TRBV24-1
size: once

DNA: TGTGCCAGAAGTACGACAGGGAAGACCCAGTACTTC
CDR3: CARSTTGKTQYF
D: TRBD1
J: TRBJ2-5
V: TRBV5-3
size: once

DNA: TGTGCCAGCAGCCAAAACAGGGGTAAGGACACTGAAGCTTTCTTT
CDR3: CASSQNRGKDTEAFF
D: TRBD1
J: TRBJ1-1
V: TRBV9
size: -

DNA: TGTGCCAGCTCACCATCCGAGCGGGGGGCAAACAATGAGCAGTTCTTC
CDR3: CASSPSERGANNEQFF
D: TRBD2
J: TRBJ2-1
V: TRBV18
size: -

DNA: TGCGCCAGCAGCCTGACAGGGGGCCCGGCCTCTGGAAACACCATATATTTT
CDR3: CASSLTGGPASGNTIYF
D: TRBD1
J: TRBJ1-3
V: TRBV5-1
size: -

DNA: TGCGCCAGCAGCCAAGAAGGGTACAGGGGCGTCTCTGGGGCCAACGTCCTGACTTTC
CDR3: CASSQEGYRGVSGANVLTF
D: TRBD1
J: TRBJ2-6
V: TRBV4-1
size: -

DNA: TGTGCCAGCACCACAGCCGGGACAGGGAACACTGAAGCTTTCTTT
CDR3: CASTTAGTGNTEAFF
D: TRBD1
J: TRBJ1-1
V: TRBV28
size: -

DNA: TGTGCCAGCAGCTACCAAAGGGCAGGGCCCGAGCAGTACTTC
CDR3: CASSYQRAGPEQYF
D: -
J: TRBJ2-7
V: TRBV28
size: -

DNA: TGTGCCAGCAGCCAAGAAGGAAGGGGAAACACTGAAGCTTTCTTT
CDR3: CASSQEGRGNTEAFF
D: -
J: TRBJ1-1
V: TRBV14
size: once

DNA: TGCGCCAGGGGTGGACAGGGGGCAGTTCAGCCCCAGCATTTT
CDR3: CARGGQGAVQPQHF
D: TRBD1
J: TRBJ1-5
V: TRBV5-1
size: -

DNA: TGTGCCAGCAGTGAAGGTTGGGGAGTGAGCAATCAGCCCCAGCATTTT
CDR3: CASSEGWGVSNQPQHF
D: -
J: TRBJ1-5
V: TRBV6-1
size: -

DNA: TGTGCCAGCGGTCACGGGGTAACGTACGAGCAGTACTTC
CDR3: CASGHGVTYEQYF
D: -
J: TRBJ2-7
V: TRBV27
size: few

DNA: TGTGCCAGCAGCTCCTTGGACAGGGGAAGGACTGAAGCTTTCTTT
CDR3: CASSSLDRGRTEAFF
D: -
J: TRBJ1-1
V: TRBV21-1
size: -

DNA: TGTGCTAGTGGTTTGGATGATACAGGGGCCATTTTCTACGAGCAGTACTTC
CDR3: CASGLDDTGAIFYEQYF
D: TRBD1
J: TRBJ2-7
V: TRBV12-5
size: -

DNA: TGTGCCACCAGTGACGGTCTTAAAGGGACAGGGCGTCAAGAGACCCAGTACTTC
CDR3: CATSDGLKGTGRQETQYF
D: TRBD1
J: TRBJ2-5
V: TRBV24-1
size: -

DNA: TGTGCCATCAGTGAGGGACGGGAAGGAAGAGGCTACACCTTC
CDR3: CAISEGREGRGYTF
D: -
J: TRBJ1-2
V: TRBV10-3
size: once

DNA: TGTGCCAGCAGTCCTACAGGGGACAACGGCTACACCTTC
CDR3: CASSPTGDNGYTF
D: TRBD1
J: TRBJ1-2
V: TRBV12-3/TRBV12-4
size: -

DNA: TGTGCCACCAGTGAATCGGGGTCATTCGACCCAGATACGCAGTATTTT
CDR3: CATSESGSFDPDTQYF
D: -
J: TRBJ2-3
V: TRBV24-1
size: -

DNA: TGTGCCAGCAGTTCCTTGACAGGGCCCATGAACACTGAAGCTTTCTTT
CDR3: CASSSLTGPMNTEAFF
D: TRBD1
J: TRBJ1-1
V: TRBV27
size: -

DNA: TGTGCCAGCAGCAAGAGCGGGGGCCAATACAATGAGCAGTTCTTC
CDR3: CASSKSGGQYNEQFF
D: TRBD2
J: TRBJ2-1
V: TRBV9
size: -

DNA: TGTGCCAGCAGCGTAGCTACAACAGGCTATGGCTACACCTTC
CDR3: CASSVATTGYGYTF
D: -
J: TRBJ1-2
V: TRBV9
size: -

DNA: TGCAGGGCGGGGGACAGGGTCTATGGCTACACCTTC
CDR3: CRAGDRVYGYTF
D: TRBD1
J: TRBJ1-2
V: TRBV29-1
size: -

DNA: TGTGCCAGCAGTGGACGGGACTCCGGTCCGACGTCTTATGGCTACACCTTC
CDR3: CASSGRDSGPTSYGYTF
D: -
J: TRBJ1-2
V: TRBV6-2/TRBV6-3
size: once

DNA: TGTGCCAGCAGCTGGACAGGGAAAGAGACCCAGTACTTC
CDR3: CASSWTGKETQYF
D: TRBD1
J: TRBJ2-5
V: TRBV5-4
size: few

DNA: TGTGCCAGCAGCAATGGACAGTATAATGAAAAACTGTTTTTT
CDR3: CASSNGQYNEKLFF
D: -
J: TRBJ1-4
V: TRBV11-2
size: -

DNA: TGCGCCAGCAGCACAGACGGCTATAATTCACCCCTCCACTTT
CDR3: CASSTDGYNSPLHF
D: -
J: TRBJ1-6
V: TRBV5-1
size: -

DNA: TGTGCCAGCAGCTCCTCACTTAGCGGGGGGGCCCCAGATACGCAGTATTTT
CDR3: CASSSSLSGGAPDTQYF
D: TRBD2
J: TRBJ2-3
V: TRBV13
size: -

DNA: TGCGCCAGCAGCACATCCGGGACTAGCGGCACAGATACGCAGTATTTT
CDR3: CASSTSGTSGTDTQYF
D: TRBD2
J: TRBJ2-3
V: TRBV5-1
size: -